This T cell receptor (beta chain) was sequenced in a study of response to subunit inactivated influenza vaccine. TCRdb passed the RT-PCR reads through MiXCR, listing each CDR3 protein once. The sample includes some 480,000 distinct CDR3 sequences, approximately 11% of them seen just once. This sample comprised PBMCs from blood, obtained around seven weeks after vaccination. The sequence was obtained from a man aged 50 to 59 who received an inactivated influenza vaccine.

This CDR3 is CASRPQGVGTEAFF. CDR3 DNA sequence: TGTGCCAGCAGACCCCAGGGGGTCGGCACTGAAGCTTTCTTT. The V and J genes are TRBV3-1 and TRBJ1-1; 7 bases are a match to TRBD1. CDR1 is LGHDT, CDR2 YNNKEL, per germline (reference sequence). J lost 4 bases, V lost 6 bases, and 8 bases had no gene match. The CDR3 consists of 14 residues.